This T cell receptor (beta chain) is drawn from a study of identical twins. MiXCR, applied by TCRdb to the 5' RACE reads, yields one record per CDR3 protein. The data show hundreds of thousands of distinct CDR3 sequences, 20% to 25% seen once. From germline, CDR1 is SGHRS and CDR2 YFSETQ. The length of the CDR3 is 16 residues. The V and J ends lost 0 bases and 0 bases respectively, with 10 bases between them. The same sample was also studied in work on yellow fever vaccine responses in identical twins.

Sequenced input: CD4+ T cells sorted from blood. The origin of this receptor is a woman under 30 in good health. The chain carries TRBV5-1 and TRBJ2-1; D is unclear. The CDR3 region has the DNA TGCGCCAGCAGCTTGGTGTTGAGTACCTCCTACAATGAGCAGTTCTTC. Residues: CASSLVLSTSYNEQFF. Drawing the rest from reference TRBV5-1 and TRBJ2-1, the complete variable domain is KAGVTQTPRYLIKTRGQQVTLSCSPISGHRSVSWYQQTPGQGLQFLFEYFSETQRNKGNFPGRFSGRQFSNSRSEMNVSTLELGDSALYLCASSLVLSTSYNEQFFGPGTRLTVL.